Following are 31 T cell receptor beta chains from one sample sequenced in a study of circulating tumor DNA in untreated peripheral T-cell lymphoma. Profiled with immunoSEQ multiplex PCR; TCRdb holds only in-frame clones, not every one. The sample carries some 10,000 clones, around 76% recorded once. The sample comprised tumor tissue. These receptors were taken from a human donor with peripheral T-cell lymphoma.

This clone was seen a few times. A junction boundary mismatches the germline segment, possibly from a read error. V and J are TRBV4-1 and TRBJ2-2; D is perhaps TRBD2 (6 bases). Germline V gene lookup returns CDR1 MGHRA and CDR2 YSYEKL. This CDR3 has 15 residues. CDR3 in amino acids: CATSRGGVNTGELFF. The CDR3 DNA reads TGCGCCACCAGCAGAGGAGGGGTGAACACCGGGGAGCTGTTTTTT.

The rearrangement uses TRBV1 and TRBJ2-5; TRBD2 reflects the table's D call only, with no check against the DNA. TRBV1 is termed a pseudogene. This CDR3 comprises 15 residues. CDR3 in amino acids: CASSQHSGAQETQYF. In DNA, the CDR3 is TGCGCCAGCAGCCAACATAGCGGGGCGCAAGAGACCCAGTACTTC.

The chain combines TRBV29-1 with TRBJ2-7, with D unclear. The CDR3 is 13 residues long. Germline values: CDR1 SQVTM, CDR2 ANQGSEA. V was trimmed by 6 bases and J by 0 bases, leaving 12 bases between them. CDR3 loop: CSVVGVISYEQYF. CDR3 in DNA: TGCAGCGTAGTTGGGGTTATCTCCTACGAGCAGTACTTC.

The chain links TRBV28 to TRBJ1-1; 8 bases fit TRBD1. Trimming at V came to 6 bases and at J to 5 bases, leaving 5 bases not matched to a gene. Germline V CDR1 and CDR2: MDHEN, SYDVKM. This CDR3 contains 13 residues. The DNA for the CDR3 is TGTGCCAGCAGGAAACAGGGGGGTACTGAAGCTTTCTTT. Amino acid sequence: CASRKQGGTEAFF.

The genes are TRBV19 and TRBJ1-2; D call uncertain. This CDR3 is 13 amino acids long. With 6 bases removed from V and 0 bases from J, the gap between germline ends came to 8 bases. CDR1 LNHDA and CDR2 SQIVND come from the germline V gene (reference sequence). The CDR3 region has the DNA TGTGCCAGTAGGCCGCTTTCTAACTATGGCTACACCTTC. This encodes CASRPLSNYGYTF.

V and J are TRBV7-1 and TRBJ1-2; tentatively, D is TRBD1 (6 bases). TRBV7-1 belongs to the ORF category, with a function that is uncertain. The CDR3 is 14 residues long. Trimming cost V 4 bases and J 7 bases, with 16 bases left between them. CDR3 protein: CASSLRSRGGGYTF. CDR3 coding DNA: TGTGCCAGCAGCTTGCGGAGCAGGGGAGGTGGCTACACCTTC.

This clone was observed a single time. V is TRBV11-3 and J is TRBJ1-6; D gene uncertain. Germline CDR1 SGHNT, CDR2 YENEEA. V was pared by 5 bases and J by 0 bases, with 8 bases between. The CDR3 loop spans 15 amino acids. For the CDR3, the DNA is TGTGCCAGCAGCAGGCAAGACTCCTATAATTCACCCCTCCACTTT. Protein sequence: CASSRQDSYNSPLHF.

As DNA, the CDR3 is TGTGCCAGCAGTTTAAGTGTCCGGGGGGACCGTAATTCACCCCTCCACTTT. Protein product: CASSLSVRGDRNSPLHF. The V and J genes are TRBV28 and TRBJ1-6; D may be TRBD1 (5 bases). Trimming shortened V by 2 bases and J by 6 bases, and 17 bases separated the two germline ends. In germline, CDR1 is MDHEN, CDR2 SYDVKM. This CDR3 spans 17 amino acids.

In the case of this clone: The sample has other DNA sequences that encode this CDR3 too. The chain couples TRBV6-8 to TRBJ1-5; no reliable D call. The V end lost 2 bases, the J end lost 2 bases, and 4 bases lay between the germline ends. The CDR3 is made up of 13 amino acids. Germline CDR1 MNHGY, CDR2 SAAAGT. The CDR3 DNA is TGTGCCAGCAGTTACGGTGGCAATCAGCCCCAGCATTTT. This sequence encodes CASSYGGNQPQHF.

The chain joins TRBV28 to TRBJ2-5, with no clear D. The V end lost 4 bases, the J end lost 5 bases, and 14 bases lay between the germline ends. The CDR3 is made up of 14 amino acids. Germline lookup yields CDR1 MDHEN and CDR2 SYDVKM. CDR3 DNA sequence: TGTGCCAGCAGTTCACCAGGACCCCGGGAGACCCAGTACTTC. Its protein is CASSSPGPRETQYF.

A single count supports this clone. This chain uses TRBV19 with TRBJ1-1; perhaps TRBD1 as D (5 bases). V was clipped by 5 bases and J by 6 bases, with 16 bases between them. Germline lookup yields CDR1 LNHDA and CDR2 SQIVND (reference sequence). The CDR3 is 14 amino acids. The CDR3 nucleotides are TGTGCCAGTAGTCCATACGCCAGGGAATCTGAAGCTTTCTTT. This gives the protein CASSPYARESEAFF.

The V gene is TRBV6-8, the J gene TRBJ2-7; D call uncertain. Germline V CDR1 and CDR2: MNHGY, SAAAGT. V was clipped by 4 bases and J by 3 bases, with 13 bases between them. This CDR3 spans 14 amino acids. CDR3 nucleotides: TGTGCCAGCAGTTCGATCGTTAGATACTACGAGCAGTACTTC. As protein: CASSSIVRYYEQYF.

The chain uses TRBV6-8 and TRBJ2-2, with D maybe TRBD2 (6 bases). The CDR3 length is 14 residues. Germline V gene sequence: CDR1 MNHGY, CDR2 SAAAGT. V was pared by 10 bases and J by 5 bases, with 17 bases between. CDR3 protein: CATLRGVGTGELFF. CDR3 sequence (DNA): TGTGCCACCCTCCGCGGGGTCGGGACCGGGGAGCTGTTTTTT.

CDR3 amino acids: CASSQDWGSNQPQHF. The CDR3 DNA reads TGCGCCAGCAGCCAAGATTGGGGCAGCAATCAGCCCCAGCATTTT. The genes are TRBV29-1 and TRBJ1-5, with D tentatively TRBD1 (5 bases). Germline CDR1 is SQVTM and CDR2 is ANQGSEA. CDR3 length: 15 residues.

The chain is built from TRBV19 and TRBJ2-6, with TRBD1 as a possible D gene (6 bases). This CDR3 is 18 amino acids long. The V end was cut by 3 bases, the J end by 0 bases, with 15 bases between. CDR1 is LNHDA and CDR2 is SQIVND in the germline V gene (reference sequence). The CDR3 sequence is CASSMGTPSHSGANVLTF. CDR3 nucleotide sequence: TGTGCCAGTAGTATGGGGACACCTTCTCACTCTGGGGCCAACGTCCTGACTTTC.

This sequence joins TRBV7-1 and TRBJ2-3; no reliable D call. TRBV7-1 is noted as an ORF with a role that remains uncertain. The CDR3 spans 15 residues. The V end lost 4 bases, the J end lost 4 bases, and 15 bases lay between the germline ends. CDR3 sequence (DNA): TGTGCCAGCAGCTTAAGGGCAGGTAGTCCAGATACGCAGTATTTT. This gives the protein CASSLRAGSPDTQYF.

The chain carries TRBV14 and TRBJ2-1, with D tentatively TRBD2 (5 bases). In germline, CDR1 is SGHDN, CDR2 FVKESK. V was pared by 5 bases and J by 4 bases, with 15 bases between. CDR3 length: 15 residues. DNA for the CDR3: TGTGCCAGCAGCGGTAGTCCGGGATTTTACAATGAGCAGTTCTTC. Residues: CASSGSPGFYNEQFF.

The chain has TRBV30 and TRBJ1-5; TRBD1 aligns across 7 bases. The CDR3 sequence is 13 residues long. The trim removed 2 bases at V and 5 bases at J, leaving 3 bases unmatched. The germline gives CDR1 GTSNPN, CDR2 SVGIG (reference sequence). The CDR3, as DNA: TGTGCCTGGAGTAGGGGGCGAGATCAGCCCCAGCATTTT. Its translation: CAWSRGRDQPQHF. The full variable domain, with the rest looked up from reference TRBV30 and TRBJ1-5, is SQTIHQWPATLVQPVGSPLSLECTVEGTSNPNLYWYRQAAGRGLQLLFYSVGIGQISSEVPQNLSASRPQDRQFILSSKKLLLSDSGFYLCAWSRGRDQPQHFGDGTRLSIL.

This chain uses TRBV4-1 with TRBJ1-2; D call uncertain. The CDR3 is 13 amino acids. V was clipped by 4 bases and J by 8 bases, with 14 bases between them. Per germline, CDR1 MGHRA and CDR2 YSYEKL. The CDR3 bases are TGCGCCAGCAGCCTGGGCACCGAGAGGGGCTACACCTTC. It codes for CASSLGTERGYTF.

The chain has TRBV11-3 and TRBJ1-5; D is ambiguous. With 2 bases removed from V and 0 bases from J, the gap between germline ends came to 8 bases. The CDR3 length is 15 residues. CDR1 is SGHNT and CDR2 is YENEEA in the germline V gene. CDR3 in amino acids: CASSLHTSSNQPQHF. As DNA, the CDR3 is TGTGCCAGCAGCTTACACACATCTAGCAATCAGCCCCAGCATTTT.

The DNA for the CDR3 is TGTGCCAGCTCACGGGACAGGGGCTCCTACGAGCAGTACTTC. Translated: CASSRDRGSYEQYF. The chain joins TRBV18 to TRBJ2-7; 10 bases match TRBD1. Per the germline V gene, CDR1 is KGHSH and CDR2 is LQKENI. CDR3 length equals 14 residues. V was pared by 4 bases and J by 0 bases, with 0 bases of the junction left unmatched.

The chain combines TRBV5-1 with TRBJ2-5, with 13 positions matching TRBD2. This CDR3 spans 16 amino acids. The V and J ends lost 3 bases and 5 bases, in that order; junction bases with no gene match: 7. CDR1 and CDR2 from the germline V gene are SGHRS and YFSETQ. The CDR3 loop is CASSSGTSGVMETQYF. CDR3 bases: TGCGCCAGCAGCTCAGGGACTAGCGGGGTAATGGAGACCCAGTACTTC.

The J gene is TRBJ1-5, the V gene TRBV6-8, with 7 positions matching TRBD1. Germline V CDR1 and CDR2: MNHGY, SAAAGT. Unmatched junction bases numbered 6, after V lost 10 bases and J lost 3 bases. This CDR3 is 13 amino acids long. The CDR3 region has the DNA TGTGCCAACCCGGGACAGTACAATCAGCCCCAGCATTTT. Translated, it gives CANPGQYNQPQHF.

Only one count was recorded for this clone. A junction end diverges from the germline sequence, so it may reflect a read error. V gene TRBV30 combines with J gene TRBJ1-1; D remains unclear. In germline, CDR1 is GTSNPN, CDR2 SVGIG (reference sequence). CDR3 length equals 11 residues. The chain's CDR3 is CAWNMNTEVFF. CDR3 DNA: TGTGCCTGGAATATGAACACTGAAGTTTTCTTT.

Here the CDR3 DNA reads TGTGCCATCAGTGAGTCGGGCAGGGGGCCTAACTATGGCTACACCTTC. Protein product: CAISESGRGPNYGYTF. This chain joins TRBV10-3 and TRBJ1-2; 8 bases align to TRBD1. CDR3 size: 16 residues. After removal of 0 bases from V and 0 bases from J, the junction contained 3 bases not matched to a gene. In germline, CDR1 is ENHRY, CDR2 SYGVKD.

The chain recombines TRBV6-8 with TRBJ2-5; TRBD2 matches 8 bases. The trim removed 1 base at V and 5 bases at J, leaving 9 bases unmatched. The CDR3 spans 16 residues. The germline V gene encodes CDR1 MNHGY and CDR2 SAAAGT. The CDR3 DNA reads TGTGCCAGCAGTTACTTCGGGGGGGCTCAGAGGGAGACCCAGTACTTC. It specifies CASSYFGGAQRETQYF.

This chain uses TRBV7-6 with TRBJ2-4, with 15 bases identical to TRBD2. This CDR3 is built from 19 residues. V lost 5 bases, J lost 2 bases, and 10 bases stayed unmatched. Germline V gene sequence: CDR1 SGHVS, CDR2 FNYEAQ. CDR3 nucleotide sequence: TGTGCCAGCAGCCCAGTGGGGACTAGCGGGGGGCCGACCAAAAACATTCAGTACTTC. Protein sequence: CASSPVGTSGGPTKNIQYF.

The chain has TRBV23-1 and TRBJ2-1; D might be TRBD1 or TRBD2, each matching 5 bases. TRBV23-1 is marked as an open reading frame, function uncertain. The V end lost 6 bases, the J end lost 9 bases, and 15 bases lay between the germline ends. The CDR3 is 13 amino acids. The CDR3 here is CASSQDLGGEQFF. In nucleotides, the CDR3 is TGCGCCAGCAGCCAAGATCTTGGGGGTGAGCAGTTCTTC.

Regarding this clone: The junction departs from the called germline gene at one end, perhaps through a read error. The rearrangement uses TRBV23-1 and TRBJ2-1, with 7 bases that match TRBD2. TRBV23-1 is an ORF; its function is uncertain. CDR3 size: 15 residues. CDR3 coding DNA: TGCGCCAGCAGCCAATCTAGCGGCCCCTACAATGAGCAGTTCTTC. Encoded protein: CASSQSSGPYNEQFF.

The chain couples TRBV6-8 to TRBJ2-7; 8 nucleotides line up with TRBD1. Germline CDR1 MNHGY, CDR2 SAAAGT. This CDR3 spans 16 amino acids. V trimming: 6 bases; J trimming: 0 bases; junction bases outside the gene matches: 10. As DNA, the CDR3 is TGTGCCAGCAGCGAAATCGGGACAGGTACCTCCTACGAGCAGTACTTC. Its translation: CASSEIGTGTSYEQYF.

This clone was observed once. DNA for the CDR3: TGTGCCATCAGTGAGGAGGGCTCTTGGGGATCGAACACTGAAGCTTTCTTT. This encodes CAISEEGSWGSNTEAFF. J is TRBJ1-1 and V is TRBV10-3; no firm D call. V lost 2 bases, J lost 1 base, and 17 bases lay in between. The germline CDR1 and CDR2 sequences are ENHRY and SYGVKD. The CDR3 extends over 17 amino acids.